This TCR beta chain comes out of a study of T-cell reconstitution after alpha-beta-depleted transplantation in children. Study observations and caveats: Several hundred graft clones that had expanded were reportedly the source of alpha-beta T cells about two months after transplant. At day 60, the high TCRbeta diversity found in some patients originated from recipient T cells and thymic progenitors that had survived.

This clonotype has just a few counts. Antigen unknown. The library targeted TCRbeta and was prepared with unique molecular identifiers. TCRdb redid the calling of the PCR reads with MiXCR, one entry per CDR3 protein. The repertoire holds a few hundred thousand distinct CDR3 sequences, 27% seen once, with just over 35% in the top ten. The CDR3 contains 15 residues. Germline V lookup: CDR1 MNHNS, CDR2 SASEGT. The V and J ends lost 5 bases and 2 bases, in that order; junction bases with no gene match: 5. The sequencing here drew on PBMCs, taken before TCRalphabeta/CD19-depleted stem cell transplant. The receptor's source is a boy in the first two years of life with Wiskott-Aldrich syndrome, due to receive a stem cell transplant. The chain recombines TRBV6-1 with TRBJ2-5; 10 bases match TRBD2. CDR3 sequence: CASSIAGGQQETQYF. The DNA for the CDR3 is TGTGCCAGCAGTATAGCGGGAGGACAACAAGAGACCCAGTACTTC.